A single sample gave rise to the 30 T cell receptor beta chains below, sequenced in a study of technical replicates of blood from several donors. The assay was immunoSEQ multiplex PCR, and TCRdb's table has in-frame clones only and misses some. The data hold 65,000 to 90,000 clones, with over 95% observed a single time. The sequencing input was T cells isolated from PBMCs. These receptors were taken from a human donor in good health.

V and J are TRBV5-4 and TRBJ2-5; 10 bases are a match to TRBD2. The trim removed 4 bases at V and 6 bases at J, leaving 21 bases unmatched. This CDR3 has 19 amino acids. Germline V gives CDR1 SGHNT, CDR2 YYREEE (reference sequence). CDR3 DNA sequence: TGTGCCAGCAGCCAACTAACCTCTGGGAGCGGGAGGGCCATCCAGACCCAGTACTTC. Amino acids: CASSQLTSGSGRAIQTQYF.

The CDR3 DNA is TGCGCCAGCGGAACAGGGGGGGGCTACGAGCAGTACTTC. Its translation: CASGTGGGYEQYF. The J gene is TRBJ2-7, the V gene TRBV4-1, with a weak D call TRBD1 (8 bases). With 8 bases removed from V and 3 bases from J, the gap between germline ends came to 14 bases. Per germline, CDR1 MGHRA and CDR2 YSYEKL. This CDR3 has 13 amino acids.

The chain is built from TRBV18 and TRBJ2-7, with a weak D call TRBD2 (6 bases). V lost 3 bases, J lost 2 bases, and 11 bases lay in between. From germline, CDR1 is KGHSH and CDR2 LQKENI. The CDR3 is 14 amino acids. CDR3: CASSPDGSAYEQYF. DNA of the CDR3: TGTGCCAGCTCACCTGACGGGAGTGCCTACGAGCAGTACTTC.

The chain joins TRBV5-8 to TRBJ1-5; D might be TRBD1 (5 bases). This CDR3 spans 15 amino acids. Germline V lookup: CDR1 SGHTS, CDR2 YDEGEE. The V gene lost 5 bases and the J gene lost 5 bases, with 17 bases spanning the gap. The CDR3 protein is CASRLGGSGDQPQHF. Written as DNA, the CDR3 is TGTGCCAGCAGACTGGGGGGGTCGGGAGATCAGCCCCAGCATTTT.

The chain employs TRBV7-6 and TRBJ2-7; TRBD2 is a possible D gene (5 bases). Deletions cut 0 bases from V and 5 bases from J, with 8 bases between. This CDR3 region has 13 residues. CDR1 is SGHVS, CDR2 FNYEAQ, per germline. CDR3 in amino acids: CASSLAGADEQYF. The CDR3 nucleotides read TGTGCCAGCAGCTTAGCGGGAGCAGACGAGCAGTACTTC.

The V gene is TRBV28, the J gene TRBJ1-2; no clear D. CDR3 length: 16 amino acids. Germline V CDR1 and CDR2: MDHEN, SYDVKM. The V gene lost 7 bases and the J gene lost 6 bases, with 24 bases spanning the gap. The CDR3 spells CASNSPGSSRKDGYTF. CDR3 in DNA: TGTGCCAGCAATTCTCCCGGGTCCTCCCGGAAGGATGGCTACACCTTC.

The chain has TRBV18 and TRBJ1-2, with TRBD1 identical over 7 bases. CDR1 and CDR2 (germline): KGHSH, LQKENI. The CDR3 is made up of 13 amino acids. Unmatched junction bases numbered 1, after V lost 3 bases and J lost 3 bases. CDR3 amino acids: CASSPTGDYGYTF. CDR3 DNA: TGTGCCAGCTCACCCACAGGGGACTATGGCTACACCTTC.

The chain employs TRBV18 and TRBJ2-7; D gene uncertain. CDR1 and CDR2 (germline): KGHSH, LQKENI. V lost 6 bases, J lost 5 bases, and 11 bases lay in between. CDR3 length: 12 amino acids. The CDR3 here is CASSSLTNEQYF. The CDR3 nucleotides read TGTGCCAGCTCGTCTCTTACAAACGAGCAGTACTTC.

This clone has only one observation. The chain links TRBV30 to TRBJ2-1, with TRBD1 as a possible D gene (6 bases). Germline V gene sequence: CDR1 GTSNPN, CDR2 SVGIG (reference sequence). The CDR3 length is 12 residues. V was shortened by 3 bases and J by 6 bases, with 9 bases between the two germline ends. This CDR3 is CAWRRGGNEQFF. CDR3 nucleotides: TGTGCCTGGAGACGAGGGGGCAATGAGCAGTTCTTC. The full variable domain, in which reference TRBV30 and TRBJ2-1 provide the parts outside the CDR3, is SQTIHQWPATLVQPVGSPLSLECTVEGTSNPNLYWYRQAAGRGLQLLFYSVGIGQISSEVPQNLSASRPQDRQFILSSKKLLLSDSGFYLCAWRRGGNEQFFGPGTRLTVL.

V usage is TRBV9 and J usage is TRBJ2-7; 7 bases are a match to TRBD1. The germline gives CDR1 SGDLS, CDR2 YYNGEE. CDR3 length: 12 amino acids. Trimming removed 4 bases from V and 11 bases from J; junction bases left unmatched: 9. CDR3 loop: CASSLGDSRKYF. The DNA for the CDR3 is TGTGCCAGCAGCCTGGGGGACAGTAGGAAGTACTTC.

This sequence joins TRBV4-2 and TRBJ2-7; 9 bases line up with TRBD1. This CDR3 has 17 residues. V was clipped by 0 bases and J by 5 bases; unmatched bases: 11. Germline loops: CDR1 LGHNA, CDR2 YNFKEQ. CDR3 bases: TGTGCCAGCAGCCAAGAGGTCTCGGGGACAGGGTTCCACGAGCAGTACTTC. Amino acid sequence: CASSQEVSGTGFHEQYF.

For the CDR3, the DNA is TGTGCCAGCAGCTTTAGTTCACAGGGCTTTCAGCCCCAGCATTTT. It translates to CASSFSSQGFQPQHF. This chain links TRBV5-6 with TRBJ1-5, with D maybe TRBD1 (6 bases). Trimming removed 2 bases from V and 6 bases from J, with 15 bases in between. The length of the CDR3 is 15 residues. In germline, CDR1 is SGHDT, CDR2 YYEEEE.

The rearrangement uses TRBV6-1 and TRBJ1-2, with a weak D call TRBD1 (5 bases). Trimming cost V 1 base and J 4 bases, with 16 bases left between them. This CDR3 contains 16 residues. CDR1 is MNHNS and CDR2 is SASEGT in the germline V gene. DNA of the CDR3: TGTGCCAGCAGTGAAGTGATGGGGCCAAACTCCTATGGCTACACCTTC. This encodes CASSEVMGPNSYGYTF.

The chain is built from TRBV25-1 and TRBJ2-7; 7 bases are shared with TRBD1. V shed 4 bases and J 2 bases; nucleotides not matched to a gene: 8. CDR1 MGHDK and CDR2 SYGVNS come from the germline V gene. CDR3 size: 15 residues. CDR3: CASSGTTGTAYEQYF. The DNA of the CDR3 is TGTGCCAGCAGTGGAACTACCGGGACAGCCTACGAGCAGTACTTC.

The rearrangement uses TRBV18 and TRBJ2-7; 10 bases align to TRBD2. CDR3 length equals 17 residues. Trimming cost V 0 bases and J 4 bases; bases outside gene matches: 9. CDR1 and CDR2 from the germline V gene are KGHSH and LQKENI. DNA for the CDR3: TGTGCCAGCTCACCACCGCTCCAGCGGGAGGGCCTATACGAGCAGTACTTC. Amino acid sequence: CASSPPLQREGLYEQYF.

The chain carries TRBV7-8 and TRBJ1-1; no definite D call. The germline V gene encodes CDR1 SGHVS and CDR2 FQNEAQ. Deletions cut 7 bases from V and 5 bases from J, with 14 bases between. The CDR3 spans 13 residues. CDR3 amino acids: CASKVEGRTEAFF. The CDR3 nucleotides read TGTGCCAGCAAGGTGGAGGGTCGGACTGAAGCTTTCTTT.

The chain has TRBV4-3 and TRBJ2-5; tentatively, D is TRBD2 (6 bases). CDR3 length: 14 residues. Per germline, CDR1 LGHNA and CDR2 YSLEER. Trimming took 1 base from V and 3 from J, leaving 9 bases between them. The CDR3 reads CASSQVGTEETQYF. CDR3 coding DNA: TGCGCCAGCAGCCAAGTAGGGACTGAAGAGACCCAGTACTTC.

The chain employs TRBV27 and TRBJ1-2; TRBD1 matches 8 bases. V trimming: 2 bases; J trimming: 4 bases; junction bases outside the gene matches: 3. The CDR3 has 14 residues. CDR1 and CDR2 from the germline V gene are MNHEY and SMNVEV (reference sequence). Written as DNA, the CDR3 is TGTGCCAGCAGTTTAAGGGACAGGTCCTATGGCTACACCTTC. Protein: CASSLRDRSYGYTF.

V and J are TRBV4-2 and TRBJ2-1; D is uncertain. Germline loops: CDR1 LGHNA, CDR2 YNFKEQ. The CDR3 length is 14 residues. V was clipped by 4 bases and J by 4 bases, with 11 bases between them. The CDR3 sequence: CASSLEQLYNEQFF. The CDR3 DNA reads as TGTGCCAGCAGCCTAGAGCAGTTATACAATGAGCAGTTCTTC.

V and J are TRBV10-3 and TRBJ2-7, with TRBD1 identical over 8 bases. Germline V gene lookup returns CDR1 ENHRY and CDR2 SYGVKD. The CDR3 is made up of 18 amino acids. V lost 6 bases, J lost 0 bases, and 16 bases stayed unmatched. The CDR3 region has the DNA TGTGCCATCAGCGATTTAACGAGGACAGGGCAAAGCTCCTACGAGCAGTACTTC. As protein: CAISDLTRTGQSSYEQYF.

The chain carries TRBV4-2 and TRBJ2-5; 8 bases are shared with TRBD2. Germline V lookup: CDR1 LGHNA, CDR2 YNFKEQ. The J segment lost 5 bases and the V segment lost 4 bases, leaving 12 bases of the junction unmatched. This CDR3 is 16 amino acids long. CDR3 DNA sequence: TGTGCCAGCAGCCGTGTAGCGGGGCACCTCCCCGAGACCCAGTACTTC. Translated, it gives CASSRVAGHLPETQYF.

The rearrangement uses TRBV7-9 and TRBJ1-2; 7 bases fit TRBD1. Per the germline V gene, CDR1 is SEHNR and CDR2 is FQNEAQ (reference sequence). This CDR3 comprises 17 residues. The J segment lost 4 bases and the V segment lost 4 bases, leaving 15 bases of the junction unmatched. CDR3 amino acids: CASSYTGRVGTAYGYTF. In DNA, the CDR3 is TGTGCCAGCAGCTACACCGGCCGGGTGGGGACAGCCTATGGCTACACCTTC.

The chain is built from TRBV2 and TRBJ2-1; 9 bases fit TRBD2. This CDR3 has 15 residues. Looked up from germline, CDR1 is SNHLY and CDR2 is FYNNEI. J gave up 4 bases and V 11 bases, and 12 bases lay outside the gene matches. The CDR3 reads CAGPRGLAGYNEQFF. In DNA form, the CDR3 reads TGTGCCGGCCCTAGGGGGCTAGCGGGGTACAATGAGCAGTTCTTC.

This clone was recorded only once. This sequence joins TRBV9 and TRBJ2-1; D is possibly TRBD2 (6 bases). The ends were cut back, 3 bases at V and 4 bases at J, with 14 bases in the middle. Germline loops: CDR1 SGDLS, CDR2 YYNGEE. The CDR3 covers 15 residues. The CDR3 DNA sequence: TGTGCCAGCAGCGCAATTAGCGGATATTACAATGAGCAGTTCTTC. It encodes CASSAISGYYNEQFF.

The chain employs TRBV7-2 and TRBJ2-5; possibly TRBD2 for D (5 bases). The V end lost 5 bases, the J end lost 10 bases, and 8 bases lay between the germline ends. The V gene's germline CDR1 is SGHTA and CDR2 FQGNSA. The CDR3 sequence is 10 residues long. The CDR3 sequence is CASSGRGQYF. For the CDR3, the DNA is TGTGCCAGCAGCGGGAGAGGCCAGTACTTC.

J is TRBJ1-5 and V is TRBV28; D ambiguous. The ends were cut back, 2 bases at V and 6 bases at J, with 11 bases in the middle. Per germline, CDR1 MDHEN and CDR2 SYDVKM. This CDR3 has 14 residues. In nucleotides, the CDR3 is TGTGCCAGCAGTTTAACCGGTTCGAGTCAGCCCCAGCATTTT. It yields the protein CASSLTGSSQPQHF.

A single count supports this clone. The chain has TRBV6-1 and TRBJ2-7; 10 nucleotides line up with TRBD1. The CDR3 has 14 amino acids. V lost 3 bases, J lost 5 bases, and 4 bases stayed unmatched. The germline V gene has CDR1 MNHNS and CDR2 SASEGT. Here the CDR3 reads CASSEGTGADEQYF. The CDR3 DNA reads as TGTGCCAGCAGTGAGGGGACAGGGGCTGACGAGCAGTACTTC.

This sequence joins TRBV7-2 and TRBJ1-1; maybe TRBD1 (5 bases). Germline CDR1 SGHTA, CDR2 FQGNSA. The CDR3 is 12 amino acids. Trimming cost V 5 bases and J 4 bases, with 8 bases left between them. The CDR3 reads CASSPGFTEAFF. The CDR3 nucleotides read TGTGCCAGCAGCCCAGGGTTCACTGAAGCTTTCTTT.

The chain has TRBV6-5 and TRBJ1-2; 8 bases agree with TRBD1. The CDR3 consists of 14 residues. Germline lookup yields CDR1 MNHEY and CDR2 SVGAGI. V trimming: 6 bases; J trimming: 7 bases; junction bases outside the gene matches: 10. The CDR3 is CASSTDREASGYTF. CDR3 DNA: TGTGCCAGCAGCACGGACAGGGAGGCATCTGGCTACACCTTC.

V usage is TRBV29-1 and J usage is TRBJ1-2; TRBD1 matches 9 bases. The V gene end was trimmed by 7 bases and the J gene end by 4 bases; junction bases not matched to a gene: 7. Germline lookup yields CDR1 SQVTM and CDR2 ANQGSEA. The CDR3 spans 13 residues. CDR3 sequence: CSAGTGKFYGYTF. As DNA, the CDR3 is TGCAGCGCTGGGACAGGGAAATTCTATGGCTACACCTTC.